This TCR beta chain appears in the sequencing data of a study of blood T cell repertoires in COVID-19. The CDR3 contains 12 residues. The germline V gene has CDR1 SEHNR and CDR2 FQNEAQ (reference sequence). Trimming removed 5 bases at V and 10 bases at J, with 12 bases between. Sequencing used immunoSEQ multiplex PCR; TCRdb keeps in-frame clones, though not all of them. The profile shows under 300,000 clones, just under 85% of them singletons. The chain combines TRBV7-9 with TRBJ2-1; D uncertain. The specimen was PBMCs or T cells enriched from blood (not recorded which). The source is a man aged 40-49 years who had recovered from COVID-19. The CDR3, as DNA: TGTGCCAGCAGCCCTCAGGATGGGGAGCAGTTCTTC. It yields the protein CASSPQDGEQFF.